This passage covers 6 T cell receptor beta chains from one sample sequenced in a study of blood T cells in healthy people across ages. Sample-barcoded 5' priming and a J-beta primer mix drove a second PCR of roughly 7 to 11 cycles. In TCRdb, the 5' RACE reads were re-called with MiXCR into one record per CDR3 protein. This sample has about 2 million distinct CDR3 sequences, with just under 50% found just once. The source material was blood. Receptor source: a woman between 40 and 55 years old in good health.

The chain uses TRBV2 and TRBJ2-1, with 9 positions matching TRBD1. Germline lookup yields CDR1 SNHLY and CDR2 FYNNEI. V dropped 8 bases and J dropped 1; count of bases not matched to a gene: 6. There are 15 residues in the CDR3. The CDR3 DNA is TGTGCCAGCCGTTTACAGGGGGCATCCTACAATGAGCAGTTCTTC. It codes for CASRLQGASYNEQFF.

The chain has TRBV12-3 or TRBV12-4 and TRBJ1-6, with no clear D. Trimming stripped 2 bases from V and 8 bases from J, with 7 bases between. The CDR3 sequence is 13 residues long. CDR3: CASSLLLDSPLHF. In nucleotides, the CDR3 is TGTGCCAGCAGTTTATTACTGGATTCACCCCTCCACTTT.

J is TRBJ2-5 and V is TRBV20-1; D may be TRBD2 (6 bases). The CDR3 has 13 residues. Germline V lookup: CDR1 DFQATT, CDR2 SNEGSKA (reference sequence). The V gene lost 7 bases and the J gene lost 5 bases, with 17 bases spanning the gap. The CDR3, as DNA: TGCAGTGTCCAGAGGCGGGGTAGGGAGACCCAGTACTTC. This gives the protein CSVQRRGRETQYF.

The CDR3: CASSSTGRTEEQYF. DNA of the CDR3: TGCGCCAGCAGCTCGACAGGACGTACGGAAGAGCAGTACTTC. This rearrangement joins TRBV5-1 to TRBJ2-4; possibly TRBD1 for D (6 bases). Trimming removed 3 bases at V and 13 bases at J, with 20 bases between. CDR1 and CDR2 (germline): SGHRS, YFSETQ. The CDR3 has 14 residues. Based on the CDR3 plus reference TRBV5-1 and TRBJ2-4, the full variable domain is KAGVTQTPRYLIKTRGQQVTLSCSPISGHRSVSWYQQTPGQGLQFLFEYFSETQRNKGNFPGRFSGRQFSNSRSEMNVSTLELGDSALYLCASSSTGRTEEQYFGAGTRLSVL.

The sample holds a few counts of this clonotype. This chain uses TRBV3-1 with TRBJ2-3; D remains ambiguous. CDR3 length: 15 residues. Trimming pared 3 bases from V and 8 bases from J, leaving 18 bases between. Germline V gene sequence: CDR1 LGHDT, CDR2 YNNKEL (reference sequence). CDR3 region: CASSQSDRVRGTQYF. For the CDR3, the DNA is TGTGCCAGCAGCCAGAGTGATAGGGTTAGAGGTACGCAGTATTTT.

CDR3 amino acids: CASSSGGAGGWDNSPLHF. In DNA form, the CDR3 reads TGCGCCAGCAGCTCGGGCGGAGCAGGGGGCTGGGATAATTCACCCCTCCACTTT. J is TRBJ1-6 and V is TRBV5-1, with 8 nucleotides matching TRBD1. CDR1 SGHRS and CDR2 YFSETQ come from the germline V gene. V trimming: 3 bases; J trimming: 5 bases; junction bases outside the gene matches: 13. The CDR3 totals 18 residues.